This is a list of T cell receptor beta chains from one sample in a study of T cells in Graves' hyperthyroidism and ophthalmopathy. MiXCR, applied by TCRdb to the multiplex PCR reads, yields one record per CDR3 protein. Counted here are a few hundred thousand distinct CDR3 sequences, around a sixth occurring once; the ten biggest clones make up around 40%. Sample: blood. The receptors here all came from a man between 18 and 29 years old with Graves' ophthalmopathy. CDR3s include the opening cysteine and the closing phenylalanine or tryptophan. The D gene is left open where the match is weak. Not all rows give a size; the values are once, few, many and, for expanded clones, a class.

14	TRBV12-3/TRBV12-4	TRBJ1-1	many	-	CASRHGDTNTEAFF	TGTGCCAGCAGACATGGAGACACAAACACTGAAGCTTTCTTT
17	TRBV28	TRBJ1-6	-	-	CASSRPGTLGVNSPLHF	TGTGCCAGCAGTCGCCCCGGGACCCTGGGGGTAAATTCACCCCTCCACTTT
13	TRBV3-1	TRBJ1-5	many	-	CASSQVGTQPQHF	TGTGCCAGCAGCCAAGTTGGTACTCAGCCCCAGCATTTT
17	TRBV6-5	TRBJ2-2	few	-	CASSYSAGGAGTGELFF	TGTGCCAGCAGTTACTCGGCCGGAGGGGCGGGGACCGGGGAGCTGTTTTTT
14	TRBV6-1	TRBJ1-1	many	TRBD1	CATGGEQGPGVAFF	TGTGCCACCGGGGGGGAACAGGGGCCAGGGGTCGCTTTCTTT
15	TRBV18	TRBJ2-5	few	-	CASSSQGIIQETQYF	TGTGCCAGCTCATCCCAGGGGATCATCCAAGAGACCCAGTACTTC
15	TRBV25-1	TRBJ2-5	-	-	CASSRQSGAVETQYF	TGTGCCAGCTCTAGGCAGTCGGGGGCTGTGGAGACCCAGTACTTC
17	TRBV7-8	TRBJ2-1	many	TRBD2	CASSQWTSGGPNNEQFF	TGTGCCAGCAGCCAGTGGACTAGCGGGGGGCCTAACAATGAGCAGTTCTTC
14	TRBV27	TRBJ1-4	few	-	CASSSIPEGEKLFF	TGTGCCAGCAGTTCCATTCCCGAAGGTGAAAAACTGTTTTTT
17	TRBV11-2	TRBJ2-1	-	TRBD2	CASSLELAGVTYNEQFF	TGTGCCAGCAGCTTAGAACTAGCGGGGGTGACCTACAATGAGCAGTTCTTC